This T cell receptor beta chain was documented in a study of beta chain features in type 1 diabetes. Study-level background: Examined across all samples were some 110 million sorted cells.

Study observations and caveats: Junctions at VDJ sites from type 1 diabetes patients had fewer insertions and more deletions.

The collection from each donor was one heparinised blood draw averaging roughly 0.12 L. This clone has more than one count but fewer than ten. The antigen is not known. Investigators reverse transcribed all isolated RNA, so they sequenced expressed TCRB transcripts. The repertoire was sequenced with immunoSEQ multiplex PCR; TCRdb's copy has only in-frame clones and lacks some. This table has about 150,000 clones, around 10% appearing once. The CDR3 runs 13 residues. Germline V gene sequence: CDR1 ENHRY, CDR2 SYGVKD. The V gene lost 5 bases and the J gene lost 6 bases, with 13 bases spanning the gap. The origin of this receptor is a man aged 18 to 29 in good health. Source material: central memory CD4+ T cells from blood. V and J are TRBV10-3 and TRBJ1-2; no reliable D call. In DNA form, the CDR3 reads TGTGCCATCAGTATGTTAACGAGCGATGGCTACACCTTC. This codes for CAISMLTSDGYTF.